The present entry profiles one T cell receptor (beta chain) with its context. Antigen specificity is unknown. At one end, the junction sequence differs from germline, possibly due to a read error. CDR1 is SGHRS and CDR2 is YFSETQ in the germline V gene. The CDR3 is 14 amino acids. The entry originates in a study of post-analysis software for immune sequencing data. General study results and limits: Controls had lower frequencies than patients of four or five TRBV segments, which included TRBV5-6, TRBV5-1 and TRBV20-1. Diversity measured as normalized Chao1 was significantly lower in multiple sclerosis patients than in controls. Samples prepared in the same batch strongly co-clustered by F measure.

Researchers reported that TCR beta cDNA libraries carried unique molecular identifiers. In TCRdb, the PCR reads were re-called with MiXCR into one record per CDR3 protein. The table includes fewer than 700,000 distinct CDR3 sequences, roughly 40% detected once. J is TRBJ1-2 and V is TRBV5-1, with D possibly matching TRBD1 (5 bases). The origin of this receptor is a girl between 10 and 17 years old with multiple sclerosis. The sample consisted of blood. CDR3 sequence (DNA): TGCGTCAGCAGCGTATCGGGACCTACTAGAGGCTACACCTTC. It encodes CVSSVSGPTRGYTF.